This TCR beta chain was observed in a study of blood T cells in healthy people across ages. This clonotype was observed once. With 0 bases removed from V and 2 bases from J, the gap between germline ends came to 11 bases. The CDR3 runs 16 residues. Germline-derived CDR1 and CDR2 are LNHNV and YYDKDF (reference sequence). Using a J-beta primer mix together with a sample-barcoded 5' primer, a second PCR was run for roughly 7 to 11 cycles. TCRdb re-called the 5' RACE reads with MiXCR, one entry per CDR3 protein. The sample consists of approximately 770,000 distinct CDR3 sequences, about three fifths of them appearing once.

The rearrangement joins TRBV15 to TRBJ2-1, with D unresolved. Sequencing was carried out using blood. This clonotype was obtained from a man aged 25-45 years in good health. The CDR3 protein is CATSRDRTYAYNEQFF. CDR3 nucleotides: TGTGCCACCAGCAGAGATAGAACTTACGCCTACAATGAGCAGTTCTTC.